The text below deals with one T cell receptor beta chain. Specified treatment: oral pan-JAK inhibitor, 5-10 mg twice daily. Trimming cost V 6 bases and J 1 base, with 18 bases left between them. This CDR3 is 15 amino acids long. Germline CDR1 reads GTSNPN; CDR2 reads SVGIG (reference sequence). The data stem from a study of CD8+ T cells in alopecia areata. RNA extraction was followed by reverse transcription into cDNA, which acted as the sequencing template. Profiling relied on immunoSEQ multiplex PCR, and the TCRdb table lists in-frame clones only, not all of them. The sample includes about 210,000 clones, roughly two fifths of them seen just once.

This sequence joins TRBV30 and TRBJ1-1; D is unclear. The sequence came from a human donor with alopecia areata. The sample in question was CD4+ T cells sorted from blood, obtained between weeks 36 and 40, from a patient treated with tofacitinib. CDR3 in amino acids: CACRVRGLGNTEAFF. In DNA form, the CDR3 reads TGTGCCTGTCGAGTCAGAGGGTTGGGGAACACTGAAGCTTTCTTT.